This TCR beta chain was retrieved from a study of cytomegalovirus exposure and HLA in healthy donors. Notes on the study in general: A later analysis by the authors found several of the most significant clusters apparently linked to common viral pathogens.

PCR employed 60 Vbeta and 13 Jbeta primers. Generated by immunoSEQ multiplex PCR, the TCRdb table keeps only in-frame clones and is missing some. Here the sample spans 150,000 or so clones, about three quarters being singletons. The CDR3 contains 14 residues. Germline V gene sequence: CDR1 MDHEN, CDR2 SYDVKM. The germline V and J ends were trimmed by 7 bases and 4 bases, with 16 bases remaining between them. On this clone: Antigen: not known.

Sequences were obtained from PBMCs. The TCR was taken from a man aged 25-45 years in good health and CMV-seropositive. The rearrangement links TRBV28 to TRBJ1-1, with TRBD1 as a possible D gene (5 bases). The CDR3 sequence: CASTRDGGITEAFF. The CDR3 region has the DNA TGTGCCAGCACCAGGGACGGGGGGATCACTGAAGCTTTCTTT.